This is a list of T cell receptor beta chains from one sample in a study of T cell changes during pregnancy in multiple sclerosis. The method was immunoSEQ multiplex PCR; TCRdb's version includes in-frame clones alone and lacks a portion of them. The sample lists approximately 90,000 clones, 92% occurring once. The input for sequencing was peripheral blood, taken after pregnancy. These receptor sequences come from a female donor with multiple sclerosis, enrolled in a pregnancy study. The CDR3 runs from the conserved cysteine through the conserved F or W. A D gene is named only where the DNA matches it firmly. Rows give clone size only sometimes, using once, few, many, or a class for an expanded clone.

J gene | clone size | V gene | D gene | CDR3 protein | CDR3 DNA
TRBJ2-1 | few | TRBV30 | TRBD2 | CAWTPGLAREQFF | TGTGCCTGGACCCCTGGACTAGCCCGGGAGCAGTTCTTC
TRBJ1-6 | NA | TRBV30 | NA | CAWIGRGVYNSPLHF | TGTGCCTGGATAGGAAGGGGCGTCTATAATTCACCCCTCCACTTT
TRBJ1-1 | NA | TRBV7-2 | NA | CASSLSPYRDSPEAFF | TGTGCCAGCAGCTTATCCCCGTACAGGGATTCCCCCGAAGCTTTCTTT
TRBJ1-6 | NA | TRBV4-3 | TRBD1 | CASSPWTGGNSPLHF | TGCGCCAGCAGCCCATGGACAGGGGGTAATTCACCCCTCCACTTT
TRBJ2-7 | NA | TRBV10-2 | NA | CASSEIGYEQYF | TGCGCCAGCAGTGAGATCGGCTACGAGCAGTACTTC
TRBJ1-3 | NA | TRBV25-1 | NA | CASKPNGGNTIYF | TGTGCCAGCAAGCCCAACGGGGGAAACACCATATATTTT
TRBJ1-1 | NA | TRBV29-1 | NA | CSVLRGITEAFF | TGCAGCGTACTAAGGGGGATCACTGAAGCTTTCTTT
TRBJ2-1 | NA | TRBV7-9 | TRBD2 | CASSLPGTSGRGNEQFF | TGTGCCAGCAGCCTGCCCGGGACTAGCGGGAGAGGGAATGAGCAGTTCTTC
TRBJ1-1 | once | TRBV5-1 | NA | CASSLDSESEAFF | TGCGCCAGCAGCTTGGACAGTGAGAGCGAAGCTTTCTTT
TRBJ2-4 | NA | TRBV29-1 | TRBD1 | CSAYRDSKNIQYF | TGCAGCGCCTACCGGGACAGCAAAAACATTCAGTACTTC
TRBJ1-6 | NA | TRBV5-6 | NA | CASSLPRGARGSPLHF | TGTGCCAGCAGCCTCCCTCGGGGGGCTCGGGGTTCACCCCTCCACTTT
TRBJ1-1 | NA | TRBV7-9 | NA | CASSPGTDEAFF | TGTGCCAGCAGCCCGGGAACAGATGAAGCTTTCTTT
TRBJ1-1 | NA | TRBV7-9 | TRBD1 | CASTGQDTEAFF | TGTGCCAGTACCGGACAGGACACTGAAGCTTTCTTT
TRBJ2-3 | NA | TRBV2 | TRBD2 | CASSLLASGGTDTQYF | TGTGCCAGCAGCCTCCTGGCTAGCGGGGGAACAGATACGCAGTATTTT
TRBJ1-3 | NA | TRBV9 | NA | CASSPSGETGNTIYF | TGTGCCAGCAGCCCGTCAGGGGAGACTGGAAACACCATATATTTT
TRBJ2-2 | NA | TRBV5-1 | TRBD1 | CASSGDRANTGELFF | TGCGCCAGCAGCGGGGACAGGGCGAACACCGGGGAGCTGTTTTTT
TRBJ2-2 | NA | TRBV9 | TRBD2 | CASSVDHGGLAGLTGELFF | TGTGCCAGCAGCGTAGATCACGGAGGACTAGCGGGACTCACCGGGGAGCTGTTTTTT
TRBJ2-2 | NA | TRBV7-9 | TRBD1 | CASSPRTGPIRRGELFF | TGTGCCAGCAGCCCACGGACAGGACCTATTCGTCGCGGGGAGCTGTTTTTT
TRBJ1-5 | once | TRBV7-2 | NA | CASSPAFSRSPQHF | TGTGCCAGCAGCCCCGCCTTTTCGAGGAGCCCCCAGCATTTT
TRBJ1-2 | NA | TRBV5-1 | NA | CASSLPRGPALYGYTF | TGCGCCAGCAGCCTACCCAGGGGACCGGCTCTCTATGGCTACACCTTC
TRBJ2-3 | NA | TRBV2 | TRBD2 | CASSLEGAGGLAGSTDTQYF | TGTGCCAGCAGTCTAGAGGGGGCAGGGGGACTAGCGGGAAGCACAGATACGCAGTATTTT
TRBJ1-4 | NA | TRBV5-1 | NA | CASSLVATNEKLFF | TGCGCCAGCAGCTTGGTCGCAACTAATGAAAAACTGTTTTTT
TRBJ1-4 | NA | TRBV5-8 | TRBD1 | CASRDLLGGEWLEKLFF | TGTGCCAGCAGGGATTTGCTAGGGGGCGAGTGGCTTGAAAAACTGTTTTTT
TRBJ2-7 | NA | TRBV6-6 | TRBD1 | CASSDAGQGYYEQYF | TGTGCCAGCTCCGACGCGGGACAGGGCTACTACGAGCAGTACTTC
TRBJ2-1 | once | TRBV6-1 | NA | CASSEDRVQRQFF | TGTGCCAGCAGTGAAGACAGGGTGCAACGGCAGTTCTTC
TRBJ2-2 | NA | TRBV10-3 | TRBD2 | CAISGSGSAGTGELFF | TGTGCCATCAGTGGAAGCGGGAGCGCGGGCACCGGGGAGCTGTTTTTT
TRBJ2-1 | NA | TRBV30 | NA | CAWTRVGSSYNEQFF | TGTGCCTGGACTAGAGTAGGAAGCTCCTACAATGAGCAGTTCTTC
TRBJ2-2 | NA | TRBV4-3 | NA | CASSQDARGGSTGELFF | TGCGCCAGCAGCCAAGATGCTCGAGGGGGTAGTACCGGGGAGCTGTTTTTT
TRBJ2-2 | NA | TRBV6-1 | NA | CASSVQINTGELFF | TGTGCCAGCAGTGTTCAGATTAACACCGGGGAGCTGTTTTTT
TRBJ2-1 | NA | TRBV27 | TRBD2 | CASGTQRGVPEQFF | TGTGCCAGCGGAACGCAGCGGGGGGTTCCTGAGCAGTTCTTC
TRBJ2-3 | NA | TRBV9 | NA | CASSADGTFTDTQYF | TGTGCCAGCAGCGCCGACGGGACTTTCACAGATACGCAGTATTTT
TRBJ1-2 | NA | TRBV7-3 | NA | CASSLIPRNYGYTF | TGTGCCAGCAGCTTAATCCCCAGGAACTATGGCTACACCTTC
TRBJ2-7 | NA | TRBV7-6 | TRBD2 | CASSLASGSRSYYEQYF | TGTGCCAGCAGCTTGGCTAGCGGGAGTCGATCCTACTACGAGCAGTACTTC
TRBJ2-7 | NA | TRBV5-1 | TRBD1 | CASSLGGQNGYEQYF | TGCGCCAGCAGCTTAGGGGGACAGAACGGCTACGAGCAGTACTTC
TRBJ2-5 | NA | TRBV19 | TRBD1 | CASKGIEDRGRGRVLLETQYF | TGTGCCAGTAAGGGTATTGAGGACAGGGGGCGCGGACGGGTGCTCCTGGAGACCCAGTACTTC
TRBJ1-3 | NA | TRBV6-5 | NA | CASQKGFHSGNTIYF | TGTGCCAGCCAAAAGGGGTTTCACTCTGGAAACACCATATATTTT
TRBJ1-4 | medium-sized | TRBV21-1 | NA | CASSKVPGEKLFF | TGTGCCAGCAGCAAAGTCCCAGGTGAAAAACTGTTTTTT
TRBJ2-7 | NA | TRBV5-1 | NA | CASSLVQGSLNYEQYF | TGCGCCAGCAGCTTGGTCCAGGGATCGTTGAACTACGAGCAGTACTTC
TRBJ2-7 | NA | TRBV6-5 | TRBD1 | CASSPGQVSYEQYF | TGTGCCAGCAGCCCGGGACAGGTCTCCTACGAGCAGTACTTC
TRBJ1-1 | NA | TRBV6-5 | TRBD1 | CASSYSWTGKTTEAFF | TGTGCCAGCAGTTACTCGTGGACAGGGAAGACCACTGAAGCTTTCTTT
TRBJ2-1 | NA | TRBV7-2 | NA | CASSSEPMNEQFF | TGTGCCAGCAGCTCCGAGCCTATGAATGAGCAGTTCTTC
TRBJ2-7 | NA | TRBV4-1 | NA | CASSQDHRGASSYEQYF | TGCGCCAGCAGCCAAGATCATCGCGGAGCCAGCTCCTACGAGCAGTACTTC
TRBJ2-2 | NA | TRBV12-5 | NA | CASGLVFIRTVGRVGNTGELFF | TGTGCTAGTGGTTTGGTTTTCATCAGGACAGTAGGGAGAGTGGGGAACACCGGGGAGCTGTTTTTT
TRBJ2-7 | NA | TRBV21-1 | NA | CASSHRDRVSYEQYF | TGTGCCAGCAGCCACCGGGACAGGGTCTCCTACGAGCAGTACTTC
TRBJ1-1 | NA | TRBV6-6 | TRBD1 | CASRPGTDLNTEAFF | TGTGCCAGCAGGCCAGGGACAGATTTGAACACTGAAGCTTTCTTT
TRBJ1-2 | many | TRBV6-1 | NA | CASSPSSITQGYTF | TGTGCCAGCAGTCCGTCTAGTATTACTCAGGGCTACACCTTC
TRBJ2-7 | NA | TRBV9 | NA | CASSVGLGTGTYEQYF | TGTGCCAGCAGCGTAGGCTTGGGTACAGGGACCTACGAGCAGTACTTC
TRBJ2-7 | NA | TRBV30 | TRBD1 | CAWSARTGYDEQYF | TGTGCCTGGAGCGCTCGGACAGGGTACGACGAGCAGTACTTC
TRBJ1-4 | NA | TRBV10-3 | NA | CAISYLSNEKLFF | TGTGCCATCAGTTATCTGTCTAATGAAAAACTGTTTTTT
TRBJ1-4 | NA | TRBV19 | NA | CASWTPAANEKLFF | TGTGCCAGCTGGACACCAGCAGCTAATGAAAAACTGTTTTTT
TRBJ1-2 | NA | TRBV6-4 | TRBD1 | CASRGGQDIYGYTF | TGTGCCAGCAGGGGCGGACAGGATATCTATGGCTACACCTTC
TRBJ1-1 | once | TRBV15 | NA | CATSRHRVKTEAFF | TGTGCCACCAGCAGACACAGGGTTAAGACTGAAGCTTTCTTT
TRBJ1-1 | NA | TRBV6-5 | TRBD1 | CASRFGQGRTEAFF | TGTGCCAGCAGATTCGGACAGGGGAGGACTGAAGCTTTCTTT